The rows below give T cell receptor beta chains drawn from one sample of a study of cytomegalovirus exposure and HLA in healthy donors. Libraries were prepared by immunoSEQ multiplex PCR; TCRdb keeps only in-frame clonotypes and omits some of them. This table has roughly 100,000 clones, around 64% appearing once. The sample comprised PBMCs. These receptors came from a man between 60 and 70 years old in good health and CMV-seronegative. Both conserved end residues are part of each CDR3. Fields, in order: V gene, D gene, J gene, clone size, CDR3 DNA, CDR3 protein. A D gene is named only where the DNA matches it firmly. Clone size is given for some rows only: seen once, a few or many times, or a class if the clone is expanded.

TRBV28,-,TRBJ1-5,few,TGTGCCAGCGGGCTCGGGGTAGGAGTTGAAGGCAATCAGCCCCAGCATTTT,CASGLGVGVEGNQPQHF
TRBV19,-,TRBJ1-1,-,TGTGCCAGTAGGGACGTGGCAGGGGACCGAAACACTGAAGCTTTCTTT,CASRDVAGDRNTEAFF
TRBV11-2,-,TRBJ1-6,-,TGTGCCAGCAGCATCCGGACCCAGGGTGATTCACCCCTCCACTTT,CASSIRTQGDSPLHF
TRBV10-3,TRBD1,TRBJ1-2,-,TGTGCCATCAGTGATGGACAGGCCTATGGCTACACCTTC,CAISDGQAYGYTF
TRBV28,-,TRBJ1-1,few,TGTGCCACCTACGGCAGGCCCGAAGCTTTCTTT,CATYGRPEAFF
TRBV19,TRBD1,TRBJ1-2,once,TGTGCCAGTACCCTAGACAGGGGGCCTGAGAGTGTGACCTTC,CASTLDRGPESVTF
TRBV6-1,-,TRBJ2-1,-,TGTGCCAGCAGACCCTCAGGTCAGGAGCAGTTCTTC,CASRPSGQEQFF
TRBV2,-,TRBJ2-2,-,TGTGCCAGCGCCTCTAGCGACACCGGGGAGCTGTTTTTT,CASASSDTGELFF
TRBV6-6,TRBD2,TRBJ2-1,once,TGTGCCAGCAGTACGGGCGGGAGGCTCTACAATGAGCAGTTCTTC,CASSTGGRLYNEQFF
TRBV28,-,TRBJ1-1,-,TGTGCCAGCATGCCCGGGGGGCCCGCTCTGGTGAACACTGAAGCTTTCTTT,CASMPGGPALVNTEAFF
TRBV5-1,TRBD1,TRBJ1-2,-,TGCGCCAGCAGCTTCCCGGGACAGGGGGCGGAAGCCTATGGCTACACCTTC,CASSFPGQGAEAYGYTF
TRBV27,TRBD1,TRBJ2-7,few,TGTGCCAGCAGTTTATGGGGGACAGGGGGCACCTACGAGCAGTACTTC,CASSLWGTGGTYEQYF
TRBV6-5,-,TRBJ1-6,-,TGTGCCAGCAGTTACGAGGTCACAGGAGACAATTCACCCCTCCACTTT,CASSYEVTGDNSPLHF
TRBV6-5,-,TRBJ1-2,-,TGTGCCAGCAGTTACTCGCCGGGCTATGGCTACACCTTC,CASSYSPGYGYTF
TRBV5-1,-,TRBJ1-3,-,TGCGCCAGCAGCCGCGACAGGCTGGGGGGAAACACCATATATTTT,CASSRDRLGGNTIYF
TRBV10-3,TRBD1,TRBJ1-1,-,TGTGCCATCACCGGGACAGGGAGTCGAACTGAAGCTTTCTTT,CAITGTGSRTEAFF
TRBV30,-,TRBJ2-7,-,TGTGCCTGGGTAGGGGCAGGGAAATCCTACGAGCAGTACTTC,CAWVGAGKSYEQYF
TRBV4-1,TRBD1,TRBJ2-7,-,TGTGCCAGCAGCCATGGGACAGGAAACTCCTACGAGCAGTACTTC,CASSHGTGNSYEQYF
TRBV29-1,TRBD2,TRBJ2-1,-,TGCAGCGTGGGACTAGTCGGCAATGAGCAGTTCTTC,CSVGLVGNEQFF
TRBV6-5,-,TRBJ1-2,-,TGTGCCAGCAGTTATCAGGCACGGAAACCCTATGGCTACACCTTC,CASSYQARKPYGYTF